This T cell receptor (beta chain) came from a study of T cell repertoires in cytomegalovirus infection (dated by TCRdb to the late 2010s). Turning to the overall study: The peptide stimulations were aimed at well-studied HLA-B-restricted epitopes as well as recently identified HLA-C-restricted CMV epitopes, whose presentation resists viral immunomodulation. Donor HLA type was relevant to the analysis, as public TCR beta signatures indicated carriage of CMV infection together with the matching HLA type.

Based on the germline V gene (reference sequence), the CDR1 and CDR2 sequences are GTSNPN and SVGIG. V has 1 base trimmed and J has 0 bases trimmed; junction bases matching no gene number 1. The CDR3 starts with the cysteine, ends with the phenylalanine, and has 14 residues. Only the CDR3 portion is preserved as DNA: 42 bases, with reading frame beginning at the first base. In the paper's terms, the treatment or condition label means: in vitro stimulation with specific CMV peptide epitopes to enrich CMV-specific T cells. The data were produced on an Illumina HiSeq 1500. The public reads were run again by TCRdb, first through fastp at Q25 and then through MiXCR, and only productive beta chains were kept. One record per CDR3 amino acid sequence lists the most common genes and DNA. The sample table records approximately 76,000 distinct CDR3 sequences; roughly a quarter of these occur just once. The ten largest clones represent approximately 53% of the sample.

A remark on this clonotype: Its recognized antigen is unknown. No much larger clone is present one base from it, and per-base qualities are unavailable.

Broad study findings and their caveats: In both this cohort and an independent roughly 400-donor cohort, the cumulative frequency of public TCR beta family members distinguished carriers of CMV infection plus the relevant HLA type. In the ex vivo response, HLA-C-restricted CMV-specific TCR beta clonotypes were dominant, and in two of eight donors the single most frequent clonotype came from this HLA-C-restricted group.

The clonotype comes from a human donor in good health (CMV status not recorded). Some clones in this sample may be carry-over from other donors' samples. The chain is made from TRBV30 and TRBJ2-3, with TRBD2 identical over 7 junction bases. The source material was CD8+ T cells from cultured PBMCs, sampled from culture after CMV antigen stimulation. CDR3 reads: CAWSGSGSTDTQYF. DNA sequence: TGTGCCTGGAGTGGTAGCGGGAGCACAGATACGCAGTATTTT.